The rows below give T cell receptor beta chains drawn from one sample of a study of T cells after yellow fever vaccination. TCRdb reprocessed the 5' RACE reads via MiXCR and lists one record per CDR3 protein. This table has 300,000 to 350,000 distinct CDR3 sequences, around 4.5% appearing once. The sample consisted of PBMCs, taken 15 days after the yellow fever booster vaccination. All receptors come from a man aged 18 to 30 who received the YFV17D yellow fever vaccine. The CDR3 runs from the conserved cysteine through the conserved F or W. A D gene is named only where the DNA matches it firmly. A row's size may be missing; if present it is once, few, many or a size class.

cdr3_aa cdr3_nt v_call d_call clone_size j_call
CASSPRSSGGKEQFF TGCGCCAGCAGCCCGCGGAGTAGCGGGGGCAAAGAGCAGTTCTTC TRBV5-1 TRBD2 many TRBJ2-1
CASSRDTQGNQPQHF TGTGCCAGCAGCCGGGACACACAGGGGAATCAGCCCCAGCATTTT TRBV5-5 TRBD1 few TRBJ1-5
CASSQDWIAGVETQYF TGTGCCAGCAGCCAAGATTGGATAGCGGGGGTAGAGACCCAGTACTTC TRBV3-1 TRBD2 - TRBJ2-5
CASSDPRGVNTGELFF TGTGCCAGCAGCGACCCCCGGGGGGTAAACACCGGGGAGCTGTTTTTT TRBV9 TRBD2 many TRBJ2-2
CASSQDGGRTYNEQFF TGCGCCAGCAGCCAAGATGGGGGGAGGACCTACAATGAGCAGTTCTTC TRBV4-3 - few TRBJ2-1
CASSLTGQGVTEAFF TGCGCCAGCAGCTTGACAGGGCAGGGGGTCACTGAAGCTTTCTTT TRBV5-1 TRBD1 - TRBJ1-1
CASSPGVWHEQFF TGTGCCAGCAGCCCGGGGGTCTGGCATGAGCAGTTCTTC TRBV12-3/TRBV12-4 - - TRBJ2-1
CASSFTSGVTDTQYF TGTGCCAGCAGCTTTACTAGCGGGGTCACAGATACGCAGTATTTT TRBV7-9 TRBD2 many TRBJ2-3
CASSWDRRTGELFF TGTGCCAGCAGTTGGGACAGGCGCACCGGGGAGCTGTTTTTT TRBV11-2 TRBD1 many TRBJ2-2
CASSQDLGGAPDTQYF TGTGCCAGCAGCCAAGATTTAGGGGGGGCCCCAGATACGCAGTATTTT TRBV4-2 - many TRBJ2-3
CASSQVPTGPLYEQYF TGCGCCAGCAGCCAAGTGCCGACAGGGCCCCTATACGAGCAGTACTTC TRBV4-1 TRBD1 many TRBJ2-7
CASMSGVADYNEQFF TGTGCCAGCATGTCGGGAGTAGCGGATTACAATGAGCAGTTCTTC TRBV3-1 - many TRBJ2-1
CASSGPIGLAKNIQYF TGTGCCAGCAGTGGACCGATTGGGCTAGCTAAAAACATTCAGTACTTC TRBV6-1 - few TRBJ2-4
CAISDAGRGRSQPQHF TGTGCCATCAGTGATGCAGGGCGCGGGCGAAGTCAGCCCCAGCATTTT TRBV10-3 - many TRBJ1-5
CASSLGRVGPLETQYF TGTGCCAGCAGTTTGGGCCGTGTGGGCCCACTGGAGACCCAGTACTTC TRBV12-3/TRBV12-4 - many TRBJ2-5
CASSFGPRYSNQPQHF TGTGCCAGCAGTTTTGGGCCCAGATATAGCAATCAGCCCCAGCATTTT TRBV12-3/TRBV12-4 - few TRBJ1-5
CSGFSSGGADTQYF TGCAGTGGCTTTTCGAGCGGGGGGGCAGATACGCAGTATTTT TRBV20-1 TRBD2 many TRBJ2-3
CASSLPPNRGNTEAFF TGCGCCAGCAGCTTGCCCCCAAACAGGGGGAACACTGAAGCTTTCTTT TRBV5-1 TRBD1 - TRBJ1-1
CSVEGGGAGNIQYF TGCAGCGTTGAAGGAGGGGGCGCAGGAAACATTCAGTACTTC TRBV29-1 TRBD1 few TRBJ2-4
CASSRNGGDTQYF TGTGCCAGCAGTAGGAACGGGGGTGATACGCAGTATTTT TRBV2 - many TRBJ2-3
CASSVGNSPLHF TGTGCCAGCAGCGTAGGGAATTCACCCCTCCACTTT TRBV9 - many TRBJ1-6
CASSYVGRGSNQPQHF TGTGCCAGTAGTTATGTGGGTAGAGGAAGCAATCAGCCCCAGCATTTT TRBV19 - - TRBJ1-5
CASSSRDSYEQYF TGTGCCAGCAGCTCCCGGGACAGCTACGAGCAGTACTTC TRBV7-9 TRBD1 many TRBJ2-7
CASSAWDRVNTEAFF TGTGCCAGCAGTGCTTGGGACAGGGTTAATACTGAAGCTTTCTTT TRBV28 TRBD1 few TRBJ1-1
CASSLENGELFF TGCGCCAGCAGCTTGGAGAATGGGGAGCTGTTTTTT TRBV5-1 - few TRBJ2-2
CASSPSGTWPSSYEQYF TGTGCCAGCAGCCCAAGCGGGACTTGGCCGTCCTCCTACGAGCAGTACTTC TRBV12-3/TRBV12-4 TRBD2 few TRBJ2-7
CASSGDRGRATNEKLFF TGTGCCAGCAGCGGGGACAGGGGGCGCGCAACTAATGAAAAACTGTTTTTT TRBV9 TRBD1 few TRBJ1-4
CASSQTVGSRQFF TGTGCCAGCAGCCAAACCGTGGGGTCGAGGCAGTTCTTC TRBV7-2 - - TRBJ2-1
CASGGLASGEQFF TGTGCCAGCGGGGGGCTAGCGTCTGGTGAGCAGTTCTTC TRBV2 - many TRBJ2-1
CSVDGGRNQPQHF TGCAGCGTTGATGGGGGTCGCAATCAGCCCCAGCATTTT TRBV29-1 - few TRBJ1-5
CASSFHLRETQYF TGTGCCAGCAGCTTCCACCTTAGGGAGACCCAGTACTTC TRBV5-5 - few TRBJ2-5
CASSSGTVLEGNTIYF TGTGCCAGCAGTTCGGGGACAGTTTTGGAGGGAAACACCATATATTTT TRBV12-3/TRBV12-4 TRBD1 many TRBJ1-3
CASSLHRTQNTEAFF TGCGCCAGCAGCCTCCACAGAACGCAGAACACTGAAGCTTTCTTT TRBV4-1 - many TRBJ1-1
CSAKLGGPLSYEQYF TGCAGTGCCAAGCTGGGGGGCCCGCTCTCCTACGAGCAGTACTTC TRBV20-1 - few TRBJ2-7
CASSFPGGNQPQHF TGTGCCAGCAGCTTTCCGGGGGGCAATCAGCCCCAGCATTTT TRBV7-2 - many TRBJ1-5
CSARDPRSSGANVLTF TGCAGTGCTAGAGATCCCAGAAGCTCTGGGGCCAACGTCCTGACTTTC TRBV20-1 - many TRBJ2-6
CASSIDRQFF TGTGCCAGCAGTATTGACAGGCAGTTCTTC TRBV12-3/TRBV12-4 - few TRBJ2-1
CASSYSTSSYEQYF TGTGCCAGCAGTTACTCGACTAGCTCCTACGAGCAGTACTTC TRBV6-2/TRBV6-3 - many TRBJ2-7
CAISPRLSGELFF TGTGCCATCAGCCCCCGACTCTCCGGGGAGCTGTTTTTT TRBV10-3 - many TRBJ2-2
CASSLSTSGGYNEQFF TGTGCCAGCAGCTTAAGTACAAGCGGGGGGTACAATGAGCAGTTCTTC TRBV7-2 TRBD2 many TRBJ2-1
CASSQELQGYTF TGTGCCAGCAGCCAAGAACTCCAAGGCTACACCTTC TRBV3-1 - - TRBJ1-2
CASSSPGQGVPGANVLTF TGTGCCAGCAGTAGCCCGGGACAGGGGGTTCCTGGGGCCAACGTCCTGACTTTC TRBV6-6 TRBD1 few TRBJ2-6
CASTTGRVSDEKLFF TGTGCCAGCACCACCGGGAGGGTGAGCGATGAAAAACTGTTTTTT TRBV9 - few TRBJ1-4